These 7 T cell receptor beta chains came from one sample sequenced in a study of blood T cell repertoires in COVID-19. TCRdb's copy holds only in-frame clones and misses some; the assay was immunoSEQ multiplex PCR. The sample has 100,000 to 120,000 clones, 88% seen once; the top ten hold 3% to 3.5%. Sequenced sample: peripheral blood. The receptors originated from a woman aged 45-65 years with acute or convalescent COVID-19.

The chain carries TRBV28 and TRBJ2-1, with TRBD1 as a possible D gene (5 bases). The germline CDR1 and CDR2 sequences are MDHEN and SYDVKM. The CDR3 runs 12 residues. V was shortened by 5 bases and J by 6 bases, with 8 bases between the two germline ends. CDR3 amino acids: CASSPTGNEQFF. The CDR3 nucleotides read TGTGCCAGCAGTCCAACAGGCAATGAGCAGTTCTTC.

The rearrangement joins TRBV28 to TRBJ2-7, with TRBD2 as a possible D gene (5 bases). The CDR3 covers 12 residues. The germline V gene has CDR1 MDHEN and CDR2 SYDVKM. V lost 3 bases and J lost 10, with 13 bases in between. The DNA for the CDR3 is TGTGCCAGCAGTTTTGGAGGCCCTTTCCAGTACTTC. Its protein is CASSFGGPFQYF.

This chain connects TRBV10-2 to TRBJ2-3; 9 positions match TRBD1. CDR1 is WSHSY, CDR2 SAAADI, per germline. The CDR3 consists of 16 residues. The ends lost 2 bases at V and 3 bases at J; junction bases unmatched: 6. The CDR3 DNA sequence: TGCGCCAGCAGTGAGGACGGGACAGGGACAACAGATACGCAGTATTTT. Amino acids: CASSEDGTGTTDTQYF.

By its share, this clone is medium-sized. CDR3 loop: CASSQADREWVNTEAFF. For the CDR3, the DNA is TGTGCCAGCAGCCAAGCTGACAGGGAGTGGGTGAACACTGAAGCTTTCTTT. The chain couples TRBV3-1 (or the pseudogene TRBV3-2) to TRBJ1-1; 7 nucleotides agree with TRBD1. The CDR3 covers 17 residues. Unmatched junction bases numbered 8, after V lost 1 base and J lost 0 bases. The germline gives CDR1 LGHDT, CDR2 YNNKEL (reference sequence).

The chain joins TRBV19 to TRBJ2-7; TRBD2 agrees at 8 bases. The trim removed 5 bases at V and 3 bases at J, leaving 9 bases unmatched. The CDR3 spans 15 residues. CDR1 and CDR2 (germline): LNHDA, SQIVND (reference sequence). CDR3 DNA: TGTGCCAGTAGTCCTACGGGACTAGGGGGCTACGAGCAGTACTTC. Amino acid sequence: CASSPTGLGGYEQYF.

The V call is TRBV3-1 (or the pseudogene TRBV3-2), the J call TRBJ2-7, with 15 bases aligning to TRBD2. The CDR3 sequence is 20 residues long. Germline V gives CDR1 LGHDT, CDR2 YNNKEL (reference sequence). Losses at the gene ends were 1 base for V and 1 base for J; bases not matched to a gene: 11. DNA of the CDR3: TGTGCCAGCAGCCAAGTTTGGCGGACTAGCGGGAGGGGAAGGTCCTACGAGCAGTACTTC. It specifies CASSQVWRTSGRGRSYEQYF.

Here the CDR3 DNA reads TGTGCCACCAGTGATGGGGGACAGGGGGCAGATGGCTACACCTTC. Translation gives CATSDGGQGADGYTF. This chain uses TRBV24-1 with TRBJ1-2, with 12 bases that match TRBD1. The J segment lost 6 bases and the V segment lost 3 bases, leaving 4 bases of the junction unmatched. The CDR3 sequence is 15 residues long. CDR1 is KGHDR, CDR2 SFDVKD, per germline.